The 14 T cell receptor beta chains presented below share a single source sample, sequenced in a study of shared clonotypes between healthy human individuals. The protocol was immunoSEQ multiplex PCR, while the TCRdb copy is restricted to in-frame clones and leaves out a portion. Of roughly 1,500,000 clones detected, about 98.5% appear once; the ten largest clones hold 0.3% to 0.45%. The sequencing input was naive CD4+ T cells sorted from blood. Subset defined: CD45RA+ positively selected. The receptor source for this set is a man aged 25-40 years in good health.

The rearrangement uses TRBV28 and TRBJ1-2, with 11 bases aligning to TRBD1. The CDR3 is made up of 15 amino acids. Losses at the gene ends were 3 bases for V and 3 bases for J; bases not matched to a gene: 3. Germline V CDR1 and CDR2: MDHEN, SYDVKM. The CDR3 here is CASSFGTGGDYGYTF. In DNA, the CDR3 is TGTGCCAGCAGTTTCGGGACAGGGGGGGACTATGGCTACACCTTC.

V gene TRBV28 combines with J gene TRBJ2-7; 7 positions agree with TRBD2. Per germline, CDR1 MDHEN and CDR2 SYDVKM. Trimming cost V 8 bases and J 4 bases; bases outside gene matches: 11. The CDR3 has 14 residues. The CDR3: CASRTGGGSYEQYF. The CDR3 coding sequence is TGTGCCAGCCGAACCGGGGGAGGGAGTTACGAGCAGTACTTC.

This rearrangement joins TRBV7-2 to TRBJ1-2; no clear D. V lost 2 bases, J lost 5 bases, and 6 bases lay in between. Germline lookup yields CDR1 SGHTA and CDR2 FQGNSA. The CDR3 loop spans 12 amino acids. The CDR3 here is CASSLIGYGYTF. CDR3 nucleotide sequence: TGTGCCAGCAGCTTAATTGGGTATGGCTACACCTTC. Drawing the rest from reference TRBV7-2 and TRBJ1-2, the complete variable domain is GAGVSQSPSNKVTEKGKDVELRCDPISGHTALYWYRQSLGQGLEFLIYFQGNSAPDKSGLPSDRFSAERTGGSVSTLTIQRTQQEDSAVYLCASSLIGYGYTFGSGTRLTVV.

The CDR3 DNA reads TGTGCCAGTATGGGGGAGACCTATGGCTACACCTTC. Translating it yields CASMGETYGYTF. The V call is TRBV19, the J call TRBJ1-2; TRBD1 is a possible D gene (5 bases). This CDR3 comprises 12 residues. In germline, CDR1 is LNHDA, CDR2 SQIVND (reference sequence). The V gene lost 7 bases and the J gene lost 4 bases, with 10 bases spanning the gap.

The chain is built from TRBV18 and TRBJ1-5; 8 nucleotides match TRBD1. V lost 1 base to trimming and J lost 0 bases; unmatched junction nucleotides: 5. The CDR3 totals 17 residues. In germline, CDR1 is KGHSH, CDR2 LQKENI. The CDR3 sequence is CASSPQPGGISNQPQHF. CDR3 in DNA: TGTGCCAGCTCACCACAACCAGGGGGCATTAGCAATCAGCCCCAGCATTTT.

Worth noting for this clone: Other DNA sequences from this sample encode an identical CDR3 as well. The gene calls are TRBV5-1 and TRBJ2-7; the match to TRBD2 covers 13 bases. This CDR3 has 14 amino acids. Trimming removed 3 bases from V and 3 bases from J; junction bases left unmatched: 0. Germline CDR1 SGHRS, CDR2 YFSETQ. DNA of the CDR3: TGCGCCAGCAGCTGGACTAGCGGGAGCTACGAGCAGTACTTC. Protein: CASSWTSGSYEQYF.

The J gene is TRBJ1-2, the V gene TRBV19; D remains ambiguous. The CDR3 extends over 12 amino acids. The germline gives CDR1 LNHDA, CDR2 SQIVND (reference sequence). The germline V and J ends were trimmed by 4 bases and 8 bases, with 11 bases remaining between them. CDR3 loop: CASSTAGWGYTF. CDR3 nucleotide sequence: TGTGCCAGTAGTACTGCAGGATGGGGCTACACCTTC. Looking up the rest from reference TRBV19 and TRBJ1-2 gives the full variable domain: DGGITQSPKYLFRKEGQNVTLSCEQNLNHDAMYWYRQDPGQGLRLIYYSQIVNDFQKGDIAEGYSVSREKKESFPLTVTSAQKNPTAFYLCASSTAGWGYTFGSGTRLTVV.

A remark on this clone: Within the sample, other DNA sequences also encode this same CDR3. The chain recombines TRBV7-6 with TRBJ2-5, with unresolved D. Trimming took off 1 base at V and 0 bases at J, with 6 bases between the two ends. Germline CDR1 is SGHVS and CDR2 is FNYEAQ. The CDR3 extends over 14 amino acids. CDR3 residues: CASSLGPNQETQYF. Written as DNA, the CDR3 is TGTGCCAGCAGCTTAGGCCCGAACCAAGAGACCCAGTACTTC. Drawing the rest from reference TRBV7-6 and TRBJ2-5, the complete variable domain is GAGVSQSPRYKVTKRGQDVALRCDPISGHVSLYWYRQALGQGPEFLTYFNYEAQQDKSGLPNDRFSAERPEGSISTLTIQRTEQRDSAMYRCASSLGPNQETQYFGPGTRLLVL.

V usage is TRBV6-6 and J usage is TRBJ2-2, with D uncertain. Germline CDR1 reads MNHNY; CDR2 reads SVGAGI (reference sequence). The CDR3 is made up of 16 amino acids. V lost 6 bases, J lost 3 bases, and 17 bases lay in between. The DNA for the CDR3 is TGTGCCAGCAGAGTCAATGCGTTTAAGGACACCGGGGAGCTGTTTTTT. Amino acid sequence: CASRVNAFKDTGELFF.

The CDR3 loop reads CASSLGAQGGYGYTF. The CDR3 bases are TGTGCCAGCAGCTTAGGGGCCCAGGGGGGCTATGGCTACACCTTC. The genes are TRBV7-2 and TRBJ1-2; 7 bases are a match to TRBD1. J gave up 4 bases and V 1 base, and 6 bases lay outside the gene matches. Per the germline V gene, CDR1 is SGHTA and CDR2 is FQGNSA. The CDR3 spans 15 residues.

This clone was picked up one time. The chain links TRBV28 to TRBJ1-5, with D possibly being TRBD1 (6 bases). V was clipped by 10 bases and J by 2 bases, with 15 bases between them. The CDR3 covers 14 residues. Germline assignment: CDR1 MDHEN and CDR2 SYDVKM. CDR3 sequence: CANSGAPGNQPQHF. The CDR3, as DNA: TGTGCCAACTCGGGGGCGCCGGGCAATCAGCCCCAGCATTTT.

The genes are TRBV10-3 and TRBJ1-2; possibly TRBD1 for D (5 bases). Trimming pared 6 bases from V and 0 bases from J, leaving 20 bases between. Germline lookup yields CDR1 ENHRY and CDR2 SYGVKD. The CDR3 extends over 17 amino acids. CDR3: CAIRDWGPSTANYGYTF. The CDR3 coding sequence is TGTGCCATCAGGGACTGGGGACCGTCCACTGCTAACTATGGCTACACCTTC.

The rearrangement links TRBV5-1 to TRBJ2-3, with 13 positions matching TRBD2. The CDR3 is 17 amino acids. Per the germline V gene, CDR1 is SGHRS and CDR2 is YFSETQ. The V segment lost 2 bases and the J segment 4 bases; nucleotides outside the gene matches: 7. CDR3: CASSLPSLAGGPDTQYF. The CDR3 DNA follows: TGCGCCAGCAGCTTACCCTCACTAGCGGGAGGGCCAGATACGCAGTATTTT.

The rearrangement joins TRBV6-6 to TRBJ2-2, with 9 bases fitting TRBD2. The length of the CDR3 is 15 residues. Trimming cost V 2 bases and J 7 bases; bases outside gene matches: 5. Germline V gene sequence: CDR1 MNHNY, CDR2 SVGAGI (reference sequence). The CDR3 coding sequence is TGTGCCAGCAGTTACGAATCTAGCGGGGTCGGGGAGCTGTTTTTT. Amino acids: CASSYESSGVGELFF.